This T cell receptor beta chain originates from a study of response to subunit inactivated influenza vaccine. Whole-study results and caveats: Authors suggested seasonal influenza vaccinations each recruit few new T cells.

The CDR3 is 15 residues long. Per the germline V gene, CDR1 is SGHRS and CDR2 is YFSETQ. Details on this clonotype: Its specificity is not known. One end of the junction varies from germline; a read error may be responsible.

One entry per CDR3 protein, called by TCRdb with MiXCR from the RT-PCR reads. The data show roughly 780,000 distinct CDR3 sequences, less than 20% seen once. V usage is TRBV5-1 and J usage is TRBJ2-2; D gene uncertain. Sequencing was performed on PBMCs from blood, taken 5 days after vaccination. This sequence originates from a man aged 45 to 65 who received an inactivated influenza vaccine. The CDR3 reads CVSSPPGSGTGELFF. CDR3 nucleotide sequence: TGCGTCAGCAGCCCCCCGGGTTCCGGCACCGGGGAGCTGTTTTTT.